A single T cell receptor beta chain is shown here with its context. Its antigen is still unknown. CDR3 length: 14 residues. Germline lookup yields CDR1 SGHNT and CDR2 YYREEE (reference sequence). The ends were cut back, 4 bases at V and 1 base at J, with 10 bases in the middle. Measured with immunoSEQ multiplex PCR; TCRdb has only the in-frame clones, and not every one. The sample consists of approximately 22,000 clones, approximately 70% of them appearing once. The sample belongs to a study of T cells after posttransplantation cyclophosphamide. Study outcomes and limitations: Later blood repertoires were often dominated by clones from the donor CD8+ memory compartment. After PTCy, TRB diversity resembled that of CNI/methotrexate controls.

The sequence was obtained from a woman aged 60 to 75 in good health, CMV-negative, and a related stem cell transplant donor. The genes are TRBV5-4 and TRBJ2-3; D unclear. The sequenced sample consisted of memory CD4+ T cells sorted from PBMCs. CDR3 bases: TGTGCCAGCAGCCCGCCGGCGGGCACAGATACGCAGTATTTT. It translates to CASSPPAGTDTQYF.